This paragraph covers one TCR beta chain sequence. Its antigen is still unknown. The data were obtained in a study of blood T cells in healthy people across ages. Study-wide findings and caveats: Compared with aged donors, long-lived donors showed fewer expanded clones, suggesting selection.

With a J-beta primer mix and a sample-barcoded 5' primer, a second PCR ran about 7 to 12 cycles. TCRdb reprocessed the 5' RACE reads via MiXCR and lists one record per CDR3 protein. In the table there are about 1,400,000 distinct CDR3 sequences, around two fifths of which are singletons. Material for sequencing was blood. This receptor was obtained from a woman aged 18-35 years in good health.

For the CDR3, the DNA is TGTGCCAGCAGTTTAGGGGGGACAGCTGGCTACACCTTC. Protein product: CASSLGGTAGYTF. The gene calls are TRBV27 and TRBJ1-2, with 7 bases matching TRBD1. Trimming cost V 2 bases and J 7 bases; bases outside gene matches: 4. The CDR3 is 13 amino acids. Germline V gene lookup returns CDR1 MNHEY and CDR2 SMNVEV (reference sequence).